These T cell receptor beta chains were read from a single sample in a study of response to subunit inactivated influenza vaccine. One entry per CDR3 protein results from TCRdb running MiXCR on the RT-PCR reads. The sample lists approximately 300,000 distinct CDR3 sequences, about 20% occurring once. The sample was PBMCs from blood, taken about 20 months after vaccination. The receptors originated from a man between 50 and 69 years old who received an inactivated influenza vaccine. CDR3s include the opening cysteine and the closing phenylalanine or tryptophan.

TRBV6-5	CASSYGTATYEQYF
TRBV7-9	CASSLAGRNSNQPQHF
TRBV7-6	CASSLRQGASSALHF
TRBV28	CASSLLREQFF
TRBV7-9	CASSLTPEGTGELFF
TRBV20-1	CSAATSGSGYEQYF
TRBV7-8	CASSLVNRGAGYGYTF
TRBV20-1	CSAIRGRNTGELFF
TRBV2	CASRAQGANTEAFF
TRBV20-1	CSAKTGNTEAFF
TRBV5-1	CASSLASSGYGYTF
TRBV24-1	CATSVSPPGPYNEQFF